The sequence of this TCR beta chain was determined in a study of regulatory T cells in long-lasting Graves disease. Study results and limitations: Gene preferences differed: TRBV28, TRBJ1-2, TRBJ2-5 in persistent cases.

V lost 0 bases, J lost 2 bases, and 16 bases stayed unmatched. The CDR3 loop spans 20 amino acids. CDR1 is SGDLS, CDR2 YYNGEE, per germline. Combining iRepertoire HTBI primers with Arm-PCR of CDR3 regions, the authors built TCR beta libraries. From the multiplex PCR reads, TCRdb called clonotypes with MiXCR, one entry per CDR3 protein. The sample has 600,000 to 650,000 distinct CDR3 sequences, less than 20% seen once. Documented time point: newly diagnosed GD, antithyroid drugs for less than 3 months. PBMC RNA served as the TCR library source. Those enrolled as patients came out of an endocrinology department in Xi'an, China. There are a few counts of this clonotype. Its antigen is unknown. The same sample was also used in a study of T cells in Graves' hyperthyroidism and ophthalmopathy. According to that study: Initially, a first-round RT-PCR of the TCR CDR3 employed the HTBI primer set. The model identified upcoming ophthalmopathy a median approximately 6.4 months ahead of onset.

Sample: peripheral blood mononuclear cells (PBMCs), taken at new diagnosis, from a patient treated with antithyroid drugs. The TCR was taken from a woman in her thirties with Graves disease. The J gene is TRBJ2-1, the V gene TRBV9, with TRBD2 matching 8 bases. The CDR3: CASSVDTPKWSGGTYNEQFF. The CDR3 bases are TGTGCCAGCAGCGTAGATACCCCAAAATGGTCGGGAGGGACCTACAATGAGCAGTTCTTC.